A single sample gave rise to the 22 T cell receptor beta chains below, sequenced in a study of blood T cell repertoires in COVID-19. Profiled with immunoSEQ multiplex PCR; TCRdb holds only in-frame clones, not every one. Among tens of thousands of clones listed, around 80% were seen once. The sequencing input was peripheral blood. These receptors all stem from a man in his sixties or seventies with acute or convalescent COVID-19.

The chain joins TRBV10-1 to TRBJ2-3; TRBD2 aligns across 9 bases. Looked up from germline, CDR1 is WNHNN and CDR2 is SYGVQD (reference sequence). The CDR3 has 14 residues. Losses at the gene ends were 8 bases for V and 4 bases for J; bases not matched to a gene: 7. The CDR3 spells CASGTGLASDTQYF. CDR3 in DNA: TGCGCCAGCGGGACGGGACTAGCATCAGATACGCAGTATTTT.

J is TRBJ2-5 and V is TRBV11-2, with TRBD2 matching 8 bases. With 1 base clipped from V and 6 bases from J, the junction kept 1 base outside the gene matches. The CDR3 has 13 amino acids. Germline assignment: CDR1 SGHAT and CDR2 FQNNGV. The CDR3 nucleotides are TGTGCCAGCAGCTTAGCGGGAGGGAAGACCCAGTACTTC. It specifies CASSLAGGKTQYF.

The V call is TRBV7-8, the J call TRBJ1-5; 11 bases map to TRBD1. With 4 bases clipped from V and 4 bases from J, the junction kept 12 bases outside the gene matches. The CDR3 totals 18 residues. Germline lookup yields CDR1 SGHVS and CDR2 FQNEAQ. The CDR3 sequence: CASSSDRGRTSGNQPQHF. The CDR3 coding sequence is TGTGCCAGCAGCTCGGACAGGGGGCGCACATCGGGAAATCAGCCCCAGCATTTT.

The DNA of the CDR3 is TGTGCCAGCAGCTTCATAGCGGGGAAGGAGACCCAGTACTTC. It translates to CASSFIAGKETQYF. The J gene is TRBJ2-5, the V gene TRBV7-9; 8 nucleotides align to TRBD2. V was pared by 3 bases and J by 5 bases, with 5 bases of the junction left unmatched. Germline V gene sequence: CDR1 SEHNR, CDR2 FQNEAQ (reference sequence). The CDR3 consists of 14 residues.

J is TRBJ2-1 and V is TRBV4-1; D perhaps matches TRBD2 (6 bases). The V end was cut by 4 bases, the J end by 8 bases, with 18 bases between. This CDR3 comprises 15 residues. Per the germline V gene, CDR1 is MGHRA and CDR2 is YSYEKL. The CDR3: CASSRGAGDPDEQFF. The CDR3 DNA follows: TGCGCCAGCAGCCGAGGAGCGGGTGATCCCGATGAGCAGTTCTTC.

The chain carries TRBV9 and TRBJ1-3; unclear D gene. The V gene's germline CDR1 is SGDLS and CDR2 YYNGEE. The germline V and J ends were trimmed by 3 bases and 1 base, with 11 bases remaining between them. This CDR3 has 15 residues. Written as DNA, the CDR3 is TGTGCCAGCAGCGGAGGACTGCGATCTGGAAACACCATATATTTT. Translating it yields CASSGGLRSGNTIYF. The variable domain in full, with the rest retrieved from reference TRBV9 and TRBJ1-3, is DSGVTQTPKHLITATGQRVTLRCSPRSGDLSVYWYQQSLDQGLQFLIQYYNGEERAKGNILERFSAQQFPDLHSELNLSSLELGDSALYFCASSGGLRSGNTIYFGEGSWLTVV.

This clone was counted a single time. The CDR3 region has the DNA TGCGCCAGCAGCCGGGGACTGGGGGCAGATACGCAGTATTTT. It is translated as CASSRGLGADTQYF. The chain employs TRBV4-3 and TRBJ2-3, with D possibly TRBD2 on 6 matching bases. Per the germline V gene, CDR1 is LGHNA and CDR2 is YSLEER. The CDR3 contains 14 residues. V lost 4 bases and J 4 bases, leaving 12 bases between the germline ends.

V gene TRBV24-1 combines with J gene TRBJ2-7; no firm D call. Germline CDR1 and CDR2: KGHDR and SFDVKD. This CDR3 is 13 amino acids long. V dropped 9 bases and J dropped 6 bases, with 17 bases sitting between them. CDR3 nucleotides: TGTGCCACCTCCTCTGTTAACAGTCCCGAGCAGTACTTC. This encodes CATSSVNSPEQYF.

The genes are TRBV19 and TRBJ2-1; 10 nucleotides match TRBD1. Trimming cost V 1 base and J 15 bases; bases outside gene matches: 6. Germline V gene lookup returns CDR1 LNHDA and CDR2 SQIVND (reference sequence). This CDR3 is 13 amino acids long. The CDR3 is CASSIGGTGVTFF. The DNA for the CDR3 is TGTGCCAGTAGTATAGGGGGGACAGGGGTTACGTTCTTC.

The chain couples TRBV3-1 (or the pseudogene TRBV3-2) to TRBJ2-5; 11 bases align to TRBD1. Per germline, CDR1 LGHDT and CDR2 YNNKEL (reference sequence). This CDR3 has 15 amino acids. The ends lost 4 bases at V and 5 bases at J; junction bases unmatched: 6. The CDR3 loop reads CASSPGTGGWETQYF. The CDR3 nucleotides read TGTGCCAGCAGCCCGGGGACAGGGGGTTGGGAGACCCAGTACTTC.

The V call is TRBV11-2, the J call TRBJ1-3, with no clear D. V was shortened by 4 bases and J by 3 bases, with 7 bases between the two germline ends. The CDR3 runs 13 residues. The germline V gene encodes CDR1 SGHAT and CDR2 FQNNGV. The CDR3 reads CASSSPYGNTIYF. CDR3 sequence (DNA): TGTGCCAGCAGCTCCCCCTATGGAAACACCATATATTTT.

In its sample, this clone was seen once. The V call is TRBV4-1, the J call TRBJ1-1; D unresolved. CDR3 length equals 16 residues. Deletions cut 4 bases from V and 0 bases from J, with 15 bases between. Germline CDR1 MGHRA, CDR2 YSYEKL. Here the CDR3 DNA reads TGCGCCAGCAGCCCATGGAGCGTGCGGATGAACACTGAAGCTTTCTTT. Protein product: CASSPWSVRMNTEAFF.

CDR3 amino acids: CASSLFNEAFF. The CDR3 DNA reads as TGTGCCAGCAGTCTTTTTAATGAAGCTTTCTTT. The J gene is TRBJ1-1, the V gene TRBV7-2; no clear D. CDR3 length: 11 amino acids. In germline, CDR1 is SGHTA, CDR2 FQGNSA. V was trimmed by 6 bases and J by 7 bases, leaving 9 bases between them.

The chain has TRBV9 and TRBJ2-5; D is possibly TRBD2 (6 bases). The V gene's germline CDR1 is SGDLS and CDR2 YYNGEE. CDR3 size: 15 residues. Trimming left V 0 bases short and J 4 bases short, with 13 bases between. The CDR3 reads CASSVVGGVRETQYF. CDR3 bases: TGTGCCAGCAGCGTAGTCGGAGGGGTTCGAGAGACCCAGTACTTC.

This chain's CDR3 is CASSLVGASNSPLHF. The CDR3 DNA reads TGTGCCAGTAGCTTGGTAGGGGCGTCTAATTCACCCCTCCACTTT. The gene calls are TRBV19 and TRBJ1-6, with a tentative D call TRBD1 (5 bases). CDR3 length equals 15 residues. Germline V CDR1 and CDR2: LNHDA, SQIVND (reference sequence). V shed 6 bases and J shed 6 bases, with 15 bases lying between them.

The genes are TRBV19 and TRBJ2-5; 13 bases line up with TRBD2. The germline CDR1 and CDR2 sequences are LNHDA and SQIVND (reference sequence). The V gene end was trimmed by 6 bases and the J gene end by 4 bases; junction bases not matched to a gene: 2. The CDR3 is made up of 14 amino acids. The CDR3 spells CASRRLAGGETQYF. As DNA, the CDR3 is TGTGCCAGTAGAAGACTAGCGGGAGGAGAGACCCAGTACTTC.

The gene calls are TRBV19 and TRBJ1-3, with 8 bases aligning to TRBD1. V trimming: 4 bases; J trimming: 3 bases; junction bases outside the gene matches: 2. This CDR3 region has 14 residues. CDR1 LNHDA and CDR2 SQIVND come from the germline V gene (reference sequence). Here the CDR3 reads CASSTGGGGNTIYF. The CDR3 DNA reads as TGTGCCAGTAGTACAGGGGGCGGTGGAAACACCATATATTTT.

The chain has TRBV5-6 and TRBJ1-4; the D gene is possibly TRBD1 (5 bases). Trimming removed 4 bases at V and 0 bases at J, with 16 bases between. The germline V gene encodes CDR1 SGHDT and CDR2 YYEEEE. This CDR3 contains 17 residues. This CDR3 reads CASSRTGDETTNEKLFF. CDR3 sequence (DNA): TGTGCCAGCAGCCGTACGGGGGATGAAACAACTAATGAAAAACTGTTTTTT. Full variable domain (rest looked up from reference TRBV5-6 and TRBJ1-4): DAGVTQSPTHLIKTRGQQVTLRCSPKSGHDTVSWYQQALGQGPQFIFQYYEEEERQRGNFPDRFSGHQFPNYSSELNVNALLLGDSALYLCASSRTGDETTNEKLFFGSGTQLSVL.

The rearrangement links TRBV18 to TRBJ1-1; 8 bases fit TRBD1. The germline gives CDR1 KGHSH, CDR2 LQKENI. The CDR3 loop spans 16 amino acids. The trim removed 6 bases at V and 0 bases at J, leaving 9 bases unmatched. CDR3 region: CASSRDRGSMNTEAFF. The CDR3 DNA reads TGTGCCAGCTCCCGTGACAGGGGCTCAATGAACACTGAAGCTTTCTTT. Full variable domain (rest looked up from reference TRBV18 and TRBJ1-1): NAGVMQNPRHLVRRRGQEARLRCSPMKGHSHVYWYRQLPEEGLKFMVYLQKENIIDESGMPKERFSAEFPKEGPSILRIQQVVRGDSAAYFCASSRDRGSMNTEAFFGQGTRLTVV.

This chain links TRBV5-1 with TRBJ1-6; tentatively, D is TRBD1 (5 bases). V shed 5 bases and J shed 7 bases, with 10 bases lying between them. The CDR3 has 13 residues. Germline-derived CDR1 and CDR2 are SGHRS and YFSETQ. The CDR3 spells CASRTETNSPLHF. Written as DNA, the CDR3 is TGCGCCAGCAGGACAGAAACGAATTCACCCCTCCACTTT.

The rearrangement joins TRBV19 to TRBJ2-3; TRBD2 matches at 11 bases. Germline values: CDR1 LNHDA, CDR2 SQIVND (reference sequence). With V trimmed by 10 bases and J by 5 bases, 11 bases remained unmatched. This CDR3 contains 15 residues. The CDR3 protein is CATRLAGSFVDTQYF. CDR3 sequence (DNA): TGTGCCACAAGACTAGCGGGAAGTTTCGTAGATACGCAGTATTTT. Full variable domain (rest looked up from reference TRBV19 and TRBJ2-3): DGGITQSPKYLFRKEGQNVTLSCEQNLNHDAMYWYRQDPGQGLRLIYYSQIVNDFQKGDIAEGYSVSREKKESFPLTVTSAQKNPTAFYLCATRLAGSFVDTQYFGPGTRLTVL.

The chain couples TRBV18 to TRBJ1-1; no definite D call. V lost 6 bases and J 7 bases, leaving 9 bases between the germline ends. There are 11 residues in the CDR3. CDR1 and CDR2 (germline): KGHSH, LQKENI. CDR3: CASSPANEAFF. CDR3 coding DNA: TGTGCCAGCTCGCCTGCGAATGAAGCTTTCTTT.